The TCR beta chain under discussion was sequenced for a study of cytomegalovirus exposure and HLA in healthy donors. Primers for the PCR totalled 60 Vbeta and 13 Jbeta. Some clones are missing from TCRdb's copy, which holds only in-frame ones; the method was immunoSEQ multiplex PCR. The data hold around 130,000 clones, with around 70% observed a single time. CDR3 length equals 14 residues. Germline lookup yields CDR1 MDHEN and CDR2 SYDVKM. V lost 5 bases and J lost 0, with 7 bases in between. Findings and limits, study-wide: It was reported in a later analysis that an Asian-associated ancestry cluster showed fewer N-insertions than the roughly 660-donor mean. A few V segments could not be told apart, such as TRBV6-2 and TRBV6-3, and were left out.

With regard to this clone: Antigen unknown.

The receptor comes from a man aged 40-49 years in good health and CMV-seropositive. The sequencing sample was made of PBMCs. J is TRBJ1-4 and V is TRBV28; D is unclear. CDR3: CASSTGTTNEKLFF. The CDR3 region has the DNA TGTGCCAGCAGTACCGGTACAACTAATGAAAAACTGTTTTTT.